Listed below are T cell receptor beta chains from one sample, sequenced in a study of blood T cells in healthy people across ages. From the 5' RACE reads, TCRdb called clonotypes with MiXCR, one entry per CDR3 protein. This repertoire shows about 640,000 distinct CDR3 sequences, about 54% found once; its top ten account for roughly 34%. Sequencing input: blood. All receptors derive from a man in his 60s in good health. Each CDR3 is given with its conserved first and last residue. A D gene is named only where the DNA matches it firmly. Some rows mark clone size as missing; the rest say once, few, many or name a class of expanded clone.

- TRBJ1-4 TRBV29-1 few CSVAAVGLDEKLFF TGCAGCGTTGCGGCAGTAGGACTAGATGAAAAACTGTTTTTT
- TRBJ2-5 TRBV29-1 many CSVRPTETQYF TGCAGCGTTCGACCAACGGAGACCCAGTACTTC
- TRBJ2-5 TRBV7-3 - CASSLQPEGTQYF TGTGCCAGCAGCTTACAGCCAGAAGGGACCCAGTACTTC
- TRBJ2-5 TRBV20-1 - CSARPGARETQYF TGCAGTGCTAGACCGGGGGCGCGAGAGACCCAGTACTTC
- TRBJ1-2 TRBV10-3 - CAILPERTGGYTF TGTGCCATCTTGCCGGAACGGACGGGCGGCTACACCTTC
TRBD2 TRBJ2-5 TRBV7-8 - CASSFIGGGQETQYF TGTGCCAGCAGCTTTATCGGGGGGGGCCAAGAGACCCAGTACTTC
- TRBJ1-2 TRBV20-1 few CSALDSYGYTF TGCAGTGCTCTAGACAGCTATGGCTACACCTTC
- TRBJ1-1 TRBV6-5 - CASSDGWDTEAFF TGTGCCAGCAGTGACGGGTGGGACACCGAAGCTTTCTTT
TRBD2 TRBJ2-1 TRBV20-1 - CSASLLAGDNEQFF TGCAGTGCTAGCCTGCTAGCGGGGGACAATGAGCAGTTCTTC
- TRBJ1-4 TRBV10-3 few CAISEAPPVDGEKLFF TGTGCCATCAGTGAGGCCCCCCCGGTCGATGGTGAAAAACTGTTTTTT
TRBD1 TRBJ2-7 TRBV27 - CASSARGGQGTYEQYF TGTGCCAGCAGTGCCCGTGGGGGACAGGGCACCTACGAGCAGTACTTC
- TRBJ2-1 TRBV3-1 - CASSQAGLYNEQFF TGTGCCAGCAGCCAAGCGGGACTCTACAATGAGCAGTTCTTC
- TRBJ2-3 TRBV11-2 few CASSLQTARGTDTQYF TGTGCCAGCAGCTTACAGACAGCCCGGGGCACAGATACGCAGTATTTT
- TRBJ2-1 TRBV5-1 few CASSLLAGSSYNEQFF TGTGCCAGCAGTTTACTTGCGGGGAGCTCCTACAATGAGCAGTTCTTC
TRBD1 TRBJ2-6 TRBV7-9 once CASRKGTGGSGANVLTF TGTGCCAGCAGAAAGGGGACAGGGGGCTCTGGGGCCAACGTCCTGACTTTC
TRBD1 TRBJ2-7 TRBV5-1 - CASSSIRDRGLYEQYF TGCGCCAGCAGCTCAATACGGGACAGGGGGCTCTACGAGCAGTACTTC
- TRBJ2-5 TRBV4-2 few CASSQNPTGHEQYF TGTGCCAGCAGCCAAAACCCGACAGGCCATGAGCAGTACTTC
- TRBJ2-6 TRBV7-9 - CASSFFGYSSGANVLTF TGTGCCAGCAGCTTCTTCGGCTATAGCTCTGGGGCCAACGTCCTGACTTTC
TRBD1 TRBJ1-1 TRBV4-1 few CASSQDGTGGTTEAFF TGCGCCAGCAGCCAAGATGGCACAGGGGGCACCACTGAAGCTTTCTTT
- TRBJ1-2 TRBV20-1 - CSASPRENYGYTF TGCAGTGCGAGCCCACGGGAGAACTATGGCTACACCTTC
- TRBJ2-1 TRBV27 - CASRTDAGLMGEQFF TGTGCCAGCAGAACCGATGCTGGGTTGATGGGTGAGCAGTTCTTC
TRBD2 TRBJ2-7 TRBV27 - CASSYKRGRYEQYF TGTGCCAGCAGTTACAAGCGGGGGAGGTACGAGCAGTACTTC